The next 30 T cell receptor beta chains were all read from a single sample in a study of OX40 agonist ivuxolimab in advanced cancers. Sequencing was performed with immunoSEQ multiplex PCR; in TCRdb, only in-frame clones are kept and a portion is missing. This table has over 80,000 clones, 70% to 90% appearing once. The specimen was CD4+ or CD8+ T cells sorted from blood, collected in a trial of the OX40 agonist ivuxolimab. All receptors come from an adult with an advanced solid tumor such as melanoma, head and neck, liver or kidney cancer.

This clone appeared once. V is TRBV6-1 and J is TRBJ2-5, with 7 bases lining up with TRBD2. J gave up 2 bases and V 1 base, and 4 bases lay outside the gene matches. Germline V gene lookup returns CDR1 MNHNS and CDR2 SASEGT. The CDR3 has 15 amino acids. The CDR3 spells CASSEVGGGQETQYF. In DNA, the CDR3 is TGTGCCAGCAGTGAAGTTGGGGGGGGGCAAGAGACCCAGTACTTC.

The rearrangement uses TRBV5-1 and TRBJ1-6; D is unclear. Germline CDR1 and CDR2: SGHRS and YFSETQ. The length of the CDR3 is 14 residues. Trimming took 1 base from V and 5 from J, leaving 7 bases between them. CDR3 DNA sequence: TGCGCCAGCAGCTTGCACGGGAATAATTCACCCCTCCACTTT. As protein: CASSLHGNNSPLHF.

This chain uses TRBV6-1 with TRBJ1-1; a weak D match, TRBD1 (6 bases). V was pared by 0 bases and J by 11 bases, with 19 bases between. Germline-derived CDR1 and CDR2 are MNHNS and SASEGT. The CDR3 totals 15 residues. The CDR3 nucleotides are TGTGCCAGCAGTGAAGCTTGGCAGGGGTTGAGTACGGCTTTCTTT. It specifies CASSEAWQGLSTAFF.

The CDR3 sequence: CASSSPGTYSPLHF. As DNA, the CDR3 is TGTGCCAGCAGTTCCCCCGGGACCTATTCACCCCTCCACTTT. The genes are TRBV28 and TRBJ1-6, with D perhaps TRBD1 (5 bases). The CDR3 is 14 amino acids. The ends were cut back, 4 bases at V and 8 bases at J, with 12 bases in the middle. CDR1 is MDHEN, CDR2 SYDVKM, per germline.

The rearrangement joins TRBV18 to TRBJ2-2, with D uncertain. Germline V gives CDR1 KGHSH, CDR2 LQKENI. The CDR3 length is 16 residues. Deletions cut 4 bases from V and 4 bases from J, with 16 bases between. The CDR3 region is CASSLIIIRFTGELFF. The CDR3 nucleotides read TGTGCCAGCTCACTCATTATCATCCGGTTCACCGGGGAGCTGTTTTTT. The whole variable domain, filled in from reference TRBV18 and TRBJ2-2, reads NAGVMQNPRHLVRRRGQEARLRCSPMKGHSHVYWYRQLPEEGLKFMVYLQKENIIDESGMPKERFSAEFPKEGPSILRIQQVVRGDSAAYFCASSLIIIRFTGELFFGEGSRLTVL.

This chain links TRBV28 with TRBJ2-3; TRBD2 agrees at 9 bases. Germline V gene sequence: CDR1 MDHEN, CDR2 SYDVKM. V shed 8 bases and J 3 bases; nucleotides not matched to a gene: 9. The CDR3 spans 15 residues. The CDR3 sequence is CASWMGGRATDTQYF. The CDR3 DNA reads TGTGCCAGCTGGATGGGCGGGAGGGCAACAGATACGCAGTATTTT.

The rearrangement uses TRBV7-2 and TRBJ2-1; TRBD2 agrees at 14 bases. CDR1 and CDR2 (germline): SGHTA, FQGNSA. CDR3 size: 16 residues. V was pared by 5 bases and J by 2 bases, with 2 bases of the junction left unmatched. The CDR3 reads CASSQGLAGAYNEQFF. The CDR3 DNA reads as TGTGCCAGCAGCCAGGGACTAGCGGGGGCCTACAATGAGCAGTTCTTC.

Here the CDR3 DNA reads TGTGCCTGGCTGACACACAATAACTATGGCTACACCTTC. Translating it yields CAWLTHNNYGYTF. The chain uses TRBV30 and TRBJ1-2, with D unclear. The CDR3 is 13 amino acids. Germline V CDR1 and CDR2: GTSNPN, SVGIG (reference sequence). Trimming shortened V by 5 bases and J by 1 base, and 11 bases separated the two germline ends.

The chain recombines TRBV7-9 with TRBJ1-5; perhaps TRBD1 as D (5 bases). Looked up from germline, CDR1 is SEHNR and CDR2 is FQNEAQ (reference sequence). This CDR3 comprises 14 residues. V was cut by 4 bases and J by 7 bases, with 14 bases left in between. In DNA form, the CDR3 reads TGTGCCAGCAGCTCAGGGTTAGGGTACCAGCCCCAGCATTTT. Protein sequence: CASSSGLGYQPQHF. Together with reference TRBV7-9 and TRBJ1-5, the CDR3 gives the full variable domain: DTGVSQNPRHKITKRGQNVTFRCDPISEHNRLYWYRQTLGQGPEFLTYFQNEAQLEKSRLLSDRFSAERPKGSFSTLEIQRTEQGDSAMYLCASSSGLGYQPQHFGDGTRLSIL.

This chain connects TRBV19 to TRBJ1-5; 8 nucleotides align to TRBD1. Germline V gene data show CDR1 as LNHDA and CDR2 as SQIVND (reference sequence). The CDR3 is 14 amino acids. The V and J ends lost 6 bases and 5 bases, in that order; junction bases with no gene match: 6. The CDR3 here is CASSLQGAYQPQHF. CDR3 DNA sequence: TGTGCCAGTAGCTTGCAGGGGGCGTATCAGCCCCAGCATTTT.

The rearrangement joins TRBV2 to TRBJ1-1; D gene ambiguous. Germline assignment: CDR1 SNHLY and CDR2 FYNNEI. The CDR3 is made up of 12 amino acids. V was cut by 4 bases and J by 8 bases, with 11 bases left in between. The CDR3 DNA reads TGTGCCAGCAGTGGAGGGTTCGGGGAAGCTTTCTTT. Its translation is CASSGGFGEAFF.

V is TRBV7-2 and J is TRBJ2-1; D is ambiguous. This CDR3 is built from 13 residues. Trimming shortened V by 4 bases and J by 4 bases, and 8 bases separated the two germline ends. Germline V gene sequence: CDR1 SGHTA, CDR2 FQGNSA. Here the CDR3 reads CASSSAGYNEQFF. The CDR3 DNA sequence: TGTGCCAGCAGCTCAGCTGGGTACAATGAGCAGTTCTTC.

Only a few counts were recorded for this clone. J is TRBJ2-7 and V is TRBV7-9; tentatively, D is TRBD1 (5 bases). The CDR3 extends over 12 amino acids. Germline values: CDR1 SEHNR, CDR2 FQNEAQ (reference sequence). V lost 6 bases to trimming and J lost 6 bases, with 12 bases between them. CDR3 loop: CASSSGGAEQYV. The CDR3 DNA reads as TGTGCCAGCAGTTCAGGTGGGGCCGAGCAGTACGTC.

The V and J genes are TRBV20-1 and TRBJ1-5; no firm D call. Trimming took off 4 bases at V and 9 bases at J, with 10 bases between the two ends. This CDR3 region has 11 residues. Germline CDR1 is DFQATT and CDR2 is SNEGSKA (reference sequence). The CDR3 bases are TGCAGTGCTAAGGGTCGAGGGCCCCAGCATTTT. This translates into CSAKGRGPQHF.

The rearrangement joins TRBV18 to TRBJ1-2, with D possibly TRBD1 on 6 matching bases. Germline assignment: CDR1 KGHSH and CDR2 LQKENI. V lost 4 bases and J lost 8, with 14 bases in between. The CDR3 covers 13 residues. The CDR3 here is CASSRDNLGGYTF. The CDR3 DNA is TGTGCCAGCTCACGGGACAATCTGGGCGGCTACACCTTC. Looking up the rest from reference TRBV18 and TRBJ1-2 gives the full variable domain: NAGVMQNPRHLVRRRGQEARLRCSPMKGHSHVYWYRQLPEEGLKFMVYLQKENIIDESGMPKERFSAEFPKEGPSILRIQQVVRGDSAAYFCASSRDNLGGYTFGSGTRLTVV.

The chain combines TRBV30 with TRBJ2-1, with D perhaps TRBD1 or TRBD2 (5 bases each). This CDR3 is built from 11 residues. V dropped 2 bases and J dropped 14 bases, with 13 bases sitting between them. CDR1 and CDR2 (germline): GTSNPN, SVGIG (reference sequence). CDR3 sequence (DNA): TGTGCCTGGAGTTTGGGGGTTCAGAAGTTCTTC. Amino acid sequence: CAWSLGVQKFF.

This chain connects TRBV11-3 to TRBJ2-1; D uncertain. CDR3 length: 13 amino acids. CDR1 and CDR2 (germline): SGHNT, YENEEA. Trimming stripped 1 base from V and 8 bases from J, with 9 bases between. CDR3 protein: CASSLGFGDEQFF. DNA of the CDR3: TGTGCCAGCAGCTTAGGGTTCGGCGATGAGCAGTTCTTC.

This chain joins TRBV7-9 and TRBJ2-3; 8 positions match TRBD1. This CDR3 region has 14 residues. V shed 3 bases, J shed 1 base, and the junction held 0 bases outside the gene matches. The germline CDR1 and CDR2 sequences are SEHNR and FQNEAQ (reference sequence). For the CDR3, the DNA is TGTGCCAGCAGCTTGGACAGGGGCACAGATACGCAGTATTTT. Its translation: CASSLDRGTDTQYF.

V gene TRBV28 combines with J gene TRBJ2-4; D perhaps matches TRBD1 (6 bases). The germline V gene has CDR1 MDHEN and CDR2 SYDVKM. V was clipped by 6 bases and J by 3 bases, with 15 bases between them. The CDR3 runs 15 residues. The CDR3: CASSPGTTFKNIQYF. The CDR3 DNA follows: TGTGCCAGCAGCCCCGGGACAACCTTCAAAAACATTCAGTACTTC.

This sequence joins TRBV6-5 and TRBJ1-1, with D tentatively TRBD1 (5 bases). The germline V gene has CDR1 MNHEY and CDR2 SVGAGI. Trimming took off 0 bases at V and 4 bases at J, with 12 bases between the two ends. The CDR3 is 15 residues long. The CDR3 sequence is CASSYSLHTGTEAFF. The CDR3 nucleotides are TGTGCCAGCAGTTACTCCCTACATACAGGCACTGAAGCTTTCTTT.

The V gene is TRBV7-2, the J gene TRBJ2-1, with a possible D match to TRBD2 (5 bases). Germline loops: CDR1 SGHTA, CDR2 FQGNSA. With 5 bases removed from V and 7 bases from J, the gap between germline ends came to 12 bases. This CDR3 comprises 13 residues. The DNA of the CDR3 is TGTGCCAGCAGCCCTTCGGGGATAAATGAGCAGTTCTTC. Its translation is CASSPSGINEQFF. The variable domain in full, with the rest retrieved from reference TRBV7-2 and TRBJ2-1, is GAGVSQSPSNKVTEKGKDVELRCDPISGHTALYWYRQSLGQGLEFLIYFQGNSAPDKSGLPSDRFSAERTGGSVSTLTIQRTQQEDSAVYLCASSPSGINEQFFGPGTRLTVL.

Here the CDR3 DNA reads TGTGCCAGCAGTGACTCAGTAAAAGAGACCCAGTACTTC. Translated, it gives CASSDSVKETQYF. V is TRBV2 and J is TRBJ2-5; D gene unclear. The V gene lost 3 bases and the J gene lost 3 bases, with 8 bases spanning the gap. This CDR3 contains 13 residues. Germline V gene sequence: CDR1 SNHLY, CDR2 FYNNEI.

The V gene is TRBV10-3, the J gene TRBJ2-5; perhaps TRBD2 as D (7 bases). The CDR3 runs to 16 residues. Germline V CDR1 and CDR2: ENHRY, SYGVKD. Trimming shortened V by 3 bases and J by 5 bases, and 19 bases separated the two germline ends. The chain's CDR3 is CAISDPSSGGAETQYF. DNA for the CDR3: TGTGCCATCAGTGATCCTAGTTCGGGGGGCGCGGAGACCCAGTACTTC.

The chain combines TRBV5-4 with TRBJ2-3; TRBD2 agrees at 8 bases. CDR3 size: 17 residues. Per germline, CDR1 SGHNT and CDR2 YYREEE (reference sequence). Unmatched junction bases numbered 13, after V lost 2 bases and J lost 5 bases. CDR3 residues: CASSLPSGGVLGDTQYF. The CDR3 nucleotides read TGTGCCAGCAGCTTACCCTCGGGAGGGGTCCTTGGAGATACGCAGTATTTT.

The chain couples TRBV6-1 to TRBJ2-3; 7 nucleotides align to TRBD2. CDR1 and CDR2 from the germline V gene are MNHNS and SASEGT. With V trimmed by 2 bases and J by 5 bases, 13 bases remained unmatched. The CDR3 contains 17 residues. The CDR3 protein is CASSEWGLGEGRDTQYF. The DNA for the CDR3 is TGTGCCAGCAGTGAATGGGGCCTTGGGGAGGGTCGAGATACGCAGTATTTT.

The chain links TRBV10-3 to TRBJ1-4; a possible D gene is TRBD1 (6 bases). V lost 6 bases, J lost 12 bases, and 26 bases lay in between. CDR1 and CDR2 from the germline V gene are ENHRY and SYGVKD. The CDR3 has 16 amino acids. The CDR3 DNA sequence: TGTGCCATCAGCCGAGATTCGGGAACAGGCAAGGGGGAACTGTTTTTT. Residues: CAISRDSGTGKGELFF.

Comment on this clone: Other nucleotide sequences from this sample produce the same CDR3. V usage is TRBV6-5 and J usage is TRBJ1-1; TRBD1 agrees at 9 bases. V shed 6 bases and J 5 bases; nucleotides not matched to a gene: 7. This CDR3 comprises 14 residues. CDR1 is MNHEY, CDR2 SVGAGI, per germline. CDR3 nucleotides: TGTGCCAGCAGCTATGGACAGGGGTTTACTGAAGCTTTCTTT. It encodes CASSYGQGFTEAFF.

This clone was recorded only once. This chain joins TRBV10-3 and TRBJ2-7, with 8 bases aligning to TRBD2. The J segment lost 0 bases and the V segment lost 6 bases, leaving 4 bases of the junction unmatched. Germline V gives CDR1 ENHRY, CDR2 SYGVKD. The CDR3 totals 14 residues. CDR3 sequence: CAIRLTSVSYEQYF. CDR3 sequence (DNA): TGTGCCATCAGATTGACTAGCGTCTCCTACGAGCAGTACTTC.

The count of this clone is one. V and J are TRBV7-9 and TRBJ1-5; a possible D gene is TRBD1 (6 bases). The CDR3 runs to 15 residues. Germline values: CDR1 SEHNR, CDR2 FQNEAQ (reference sequence). Trimming removed 1 base from V and 3 bases from J, with 10 bases in between. The CDR3 reads CASSLGGGDNQPQHF. The CDR3 nucleotides read TGTGCCAGCAGCTTAGGAGGGGGTGACAATCAGCCCCAGCATTTT.

V is TRBV6-4 and J is TRBJ1-2; 11 nucleotides agree with TRBD1. CDR3 size: 15 residues. Germline loops: CDR1 MRHNA, CDR2 SNTAGT. The trim removed 6 bases at V and 8 bases at J, leaving 11 bases unmatched. This chain's CDR3 is CASREFTGTGGGYTF. CDR3 DNA: TGTGCCAGCAGAGAATTTACCGGGACAGGGGGAGGCTACACCTTC.